The 12 T cell receptor beta chains in this list originate from one sample, sequenced in a study of identical twins. TCRdb processed the 5' RACE reads anew with MiXCR; each CDR3 protein has one entry. The table shows some 500,000 distinct CDR3 sequences, with about 13% occurring only once. In addition, the sample was reused for a study of yellow fever vaccine responses in identical twins.

The source material was CD4+ T cells sorted from blood. These receptors all stem from a woman aged 18-29 years in good health.

The CDR3 loop is CSALLAGVIHNEQFF. In DNA form, the CDR3 reads TGCAGTGCTTTGCTAGCGGGAGTCATCCACAATGAGCAGTTCTTC. This chain uses TRBV20-1 with TRBJ2-1; 10 bases map to TRBD2. The CDR3 is 15 residues long. Germline loops: CDR1 DFQATT, CDR2 SNEGSKA (reference sequence). Trimming at V came to 5 bases and at J to 5 bases, leaving 9 bases not matched to a gene.

The V gene is TRBV6-2 or TRBV6-3, the J gene TRBJ2-5; 7 nucleotides agree with TRBD2. Germline CDR1 MNHEY, CDR2 SVGEGT. Trimming removed 8 bases from V and 4 bases from J; junction bases left unmatched: 10. CDR3 size: 14 residues. This chain's CDR3 is CASLRAGRGETQYF. As DNA, the CDR3 is TGTGCCAGCCTACGCGCGGGGAGGGGAGAGACCCAGTACTTC.

Only a few counts were recorded for this clonotype. CDR3 sequence: CAWSATGGEQYF. In DNA, the CDR3 is TGTGCCTGGAGTGCAACAGGGGGCGAGCAGTACTTC. V and J are TRBV30 and TRBJ2-7; 8 nucleotides line up with TRBD1. Losses at the gene ends were 1 base for V and 6 bases for J; bases not matched to a gene: 2. This CDR3 comprises 12 residues. Germline CDR1 and CDR2: GTSNPN and SVGIG (reference sequence).

This clonotype was observed a few times. A much larger clonotype is one base distant, so this may be a read error. The chain joins TRBV18 to TRBJ2-3; D is undetermined. Germline CDR1 reads KGHSH; CDR2 reads LQKENI. The CDR3 covers 15 residues. V was cut by 2 bases and J by 4 bases, with 13 bases left in between. The CDR3 nucleotides read TGTGCCAGCTCACCAGTCAGGCCGGGCGCAGATACGCAGTATTTT. It encodes CASSPVRPGADTQYF.

This clonotype was counted many times. The chain uses TRBV4-1 and TRBJ2-7, with a possible D match to TRBD2 (6 bases). This CDR3 spans 14 amino acids. Trimming pared 1 base from V and 5 bases from J, leaving 12 bases between. Germline V CDR1 and CDR2: MGHRA, YSYEKL. This CDR3 reads CASSQAGAPNEQYF. CDR3 coding DNA: TGCGCCAGCAGCCAAGCGGGAGCCCCAAACGAGCAGTACTTC.

The chain links TRBV7-2 to TRBJ2-1; D is unclear. CDR1 is SGHTA, CDR2 FQGNSA, per germline. V lost 6 bases and J lost 7, with 10 bases in between. The CDR3 loop spans 12 amino acids. Written as DNA, the CDR3 is TGTGCCAGCAGGAGGTCTAGGAATGAGCAGTTCTTC. It codes for CASRRSRNEQFF.

J is TRBJ2-1 and V is TRBV18; the D is unclear. The CDR3 extends over 16 amino acids. Trimming removed 3 bases at V and 5 bases at J, with 17 bases between. Looked up from germline, CDR1 is KGHSH and CDR2 is LQKENI. The CDR3 nucleotides read TGTGCCAGCTCACCTATAGGTAGCCCAATAAACAATGAGCAGTTCTTC. Amino acids: CASSPIGSPINNEQFF. The full variable domain, its missing parts supplied by reference TRBV18 and TRBJ2-1, is NAGVMQNPRHLVRRRGQEARLRCSPMKGHSHVYWYRQLPEEGLKFMVYLQKENIIDESGMPKERFSAEFPKEGPSILRIQQVVRGDSAAYFCASSPIGSPINNEQFFGPGTRLTVL.

This clonotype was seen only a few times. The chain has TRBV6-5 and TRBJ2-1; 9 positions match TRBD2. Germline V gene data show CDR1 as MNHEY and CDR2 as SVGAGI. CDR3 length: 15 amino acids. After removal of 0 bases from V and 10 bases from J, the junction contained 7 bases not matched to a gene. CDR3 in DNA: TGTGCCAGCAGTTACTCGAGAGGGACTAGCTTAGAGCAGTTCTTC. Amino acid sequence: CASSYSRGTSLEQFF.

This chain uses TRBV18 with TRBJ2-3, with D perhaps TRBD2 (5 bases). Germline-derived CDR1 and CDR2 are KGHSH and LQKENI. V lost 6 bases and J lost 3, with 10 bases in between. CDR3 length: 13 amino acids. The CDR3 nucleotides are TGTGCCAGCTCGTCTACTAGGACAGATACGCAGTATTTT. As protein: CASSSTRTDTQYF.

This chain links TRBV6-5 with TRBJ1-1; TRBD1 might be the D (5 bases). Germline V gene lookup returns CDR1 MNHEY and CDR2 SVGAGI. The CDR3 is 15 amino acids. The V end lost 0 bases, the J end lost 5 bases, and 13 bases lay between the germline ends. CDR3 nucleotide sequence: TGTGCCAGCAGTTACTCACTCCAGGGAGTTACTGAAGCTTTCTTT. Its translation: CASSYSLQGVTEAFF.

This clonotype came up a few times. The chain has TRBV7-2 and TRBJ2-4, with 10 bases identical to TRBD2. The CDR3 runs to 17 residues. V trimming: 2 bases; J trimming: 1 base; junction bases outside the gene matches: 5. Germline lookup yields CDR1 SGHTA and CDR2 FQGNSA. The CDR3 DNA sequence: TGTGCCAGCAGCTTACTAGCGGGAGCTGTGGCCAAAAACATTCAGTACTTC. It translates to CASSLLAGAVAKNIQYF.

In this sample, this clonotype turned up a few times. The chain couples TRBV7-2 to TRBJ2-7; 9 positions agree with TRBD2. The CDR3 totals 16 residues. J was trimmed by 4 bases and V by 2 bases; bases with no gene match: 9. Per germline, CDR1 SGHTA and CDR2 FQGNSA. CDR3 coding DNA: TGTGCCAGCAGCTTAAGGGCTAGCGGGATCCTTTACGAGCAGTACTTC. This encodes CASSLRASGILYEQYF. Filled out from reference TRBV7-2 and TRBJ2-7, the complete variable domain reads GAGVSQSPSNKVTEKGKDVELRCDPISGHTALYWYRQSLGQGLEFLIYFQGNSAPDKSGLPSDRFSAERTGGSVSTLTIQRTQQEDSAVYLCASSLRASGILYEQYFGPGTRLTVT.